The rows below give T cell receptor beta chains drawn from one sample of a study of blood T cell repertoires in COVID-19. Clones were read by immunoSEQ multiplex PCR, and TCRdb kept only the in-frame ones, dropping some. The sample has some 41,000 clones, 70% to 90% seen once. The material sequenced was peripheral blood. Receptors originate from a man aged 40-55 years with active COVID-19. The CDR3 runs from the conserved cysteine through the conserved F or W. A D gene is named only where the DNA matches it firmly. Clone size is stated in some rows and not others, as once, few, many or a class when expanded.

d_gene	abundance	v_gene	j_gene	CDR3aa	CDR3nt
TRBD1	.	TRBV27	TRBJ1-1	CASSPDRGPSTEAFF	TGTGCCAGCAGCCCGGACAGGGGGCCGAGCACTGAAGCTTTCTTT
TRBD1	once	TRBV9	TRBJ1-1	CATGQGANTEAFF	TGTGCCACCGGACAGGGGGCGAACACTGAAGCTTTCTTT
TRBD1	.	TRBV5-1	TRBJ1-4	CASSPAGTGNEKLFF	TGCGCCAGCAGCCCTGCCGGGACAGGGAATGAAAAACTGTTTTTT
.	.	TRBV11-3	TRBJ2-1	CASSLGGGSGYNEQFF	TGTGCCAGCAGCTTAGGGGGTGGGAGTGGCTACAATGAGCAGTTCTTC
.	.	TRBV30	TRBJ2-2	CAWSPTGFANTGELFF	TGTGCCTGGAGTCCTACAGGGTTCGCGAACACCGGGGAGCTGTTTTTT
.	.	TRBV2	TRBJ2-2	CASSEEGVESTGELFF	TGTGCCAGCAGTGAAGAAGGGGTGGAGAGCACCGGGGAGCTGTTTTTT
.	.	TRBV30	TRBJ2-7	CAWSVTGYEQYF	TGTGCCTGGAGTGTAACGGGTTACGAGCAGTACTTC
TRBD1	.	TRBV27	TRBJ2-1	CASSLTRQGDEQFF	TGTGCCAGCAGTTTAACGAGACAGGGCGATGAGCAGTTCTTC
.	.	TRBV5-6	TRBJ1-5	CASPALAAWDQPQHF	TGTGCCAGCCCAGCTTTAGCCGCATGGGATCAGCCCCAGCATTTT
.	.	TRBV11-3	TRBJ2-1	CASSFEPRGDEQFF	TGTGCCAGCAGCTTCGAGCCACGCGGGGATGAGCAGTTCTTC
TRBD2	.	TRBV10-3	TRBJ2-1	CAISDISGSSYNEQFF	TGTGCCATCAGTGATATAAGCGGGAGCTCCTACAATGAGCAGTTCTTC
TRBD2	.	TRBV3-1/TRBV3-2	TRBJ2-5	CASSQGGETQYF	TGTGCCAGCAGCCAGGGGGGGGAGACCCAGTACTTC
TRBD1	few	TRBV29-1	TRBJ2-7	CSATGGLSYEQYF	TGCAGCGCCACAGGGGGCTTATCCTACGAGCAGTACTTC
.	.	TRBV10-3	TRBJ2-2	CAIRRRQEAGELFF	TGTGCCATCAGGCGAAGACAGGAGGCTGGGGAGCTGTTTTTT
TRBD1	once	TRBV5-1	TRBJ1-1	CASSRDRVNTEAFF	TGCGCCAGCAGCCGGGACAGGGTGAACACTGAAGCTTTCTTT
TRBD2	.	TRBV7-9	TRBJ2-7	CASSGGESYEQYF	TGTGCCAGCAGCGGGGGGGAGTCCTACGAGCAGTACTTC
TRBD2	once	TRBV5-4	TRBJ2-7	CASSLNSGTPSGGLQYF	TGTGCCAGCAGCTTAAACTCCGGGACGCCTTCGGGGGGTTTGCAGTACTTC
.	.	TRBV19	TRBJ1-2	CATRPRGEDGYTF	TGTGCCACCCGGCCCCGGGGGGAGGATGGCTACACCTTC
.	.	TRBV20-1	TRBJ2-1	CSASAYRDFSYNEQFF	TGCAGTGCTAGTGCTTACCGGGACTTCTCCTACAATGAGCAGTTCTTC
.	.	TRBV4-1	TRBJ1-1	CASSQGGVAFF	TGCGCCAGCAGCCAAGGAGGTGTAGCTTTCTTT
TRBD1	.	TRBV5-8	TRBJ2-2	CASRDRVTGELFF	TGTGCCAGCCGGGACAGGGTTACCGGGGAGCTGTTTTTT
.	.	TRBV10-3	TRBJ2-1	CAISMDSRGDEQFF	TGTGCCATCAGTATGGACTCCCGAGGTGATGAGCAGTTCTTC
.	.	TRBV7-9	TRBJ2-1	CASSLGRADNEQFF	TGTGCCAGCAGCTTAGGCAGGGCAGACAATGAGCAGTTCTTC
.	.	TRBV7-2	TRBJ2-4	CASSSRREVKSIQYF	TGTGCCAGCAGCTCGCGCAGGGAGGTAAAAAGCATTCAGTACTTC
.	.	TRBV29-1	TRBJ2-1	CSVPDRNSYNEQFF	TGCAGCGTCCCGGACAGAAACTCCTACAATGAGCAGTTCTTC
.	.	TRBV28	TRBJ1-6	CASSLALSSPLHF	TGTGCCAGCAGTTTAGCCCTAAGTTCACCCCTCCACTTT
.	.	TRBV18	TRBJ1-1	CASSPPYSGTEAFF	TGTGCCAGCTCACCACCTTATTCGGGCACTGAAGCTTTCTTT
TRBD1	.	TRBV2	TRBJ1-6	CASSWGQGDNSPLHF	TGTGCCAGCTCATGGGGACAGGGGGATAATTCACCCCTCCACTTT
TRBD1	.	TRBV4-1	TRBJ1-4	CASSPPRGTGNEKLFF	TGCGCCAGCAGCCCGCCCCGAGGGACAGGGAATGAAAAACTGTTTTTT
.	.	TRBV10-3	TRBJ2-7	CAISEGRQTLSYEQYF	TGTGCCATCAGTGAGGGTCGACAGACCCTCTCCTACGAGCAGTACTTC
TRBD1	.	TRBV28	TRBJ2-1	CASKWTGAYNEQFF	TGTGCCAGCAAGTGGACAGGGGCGTACAATGAGCAGTTCTTC
.	.	TRBV9	TRBJ1-2	CASSVGRAVTYGYTF	TGTGCCAGCAGCGTAGGGAGGGCCGTTACTTATGGCTACACCTTC
.	.	TRBV19	TRBJ2-3	CASSIRGVSSTDTQYF	TGTGCCAGTAGTATCCGAGGCGTCTCTAGCACAGATACGCAGTATTTT
TRBD1	.	TRBV2	TRBJ1-4	CASSAGTGFGKLFF	TGTGCCAGCAGTGCCGGGACAGGGTTCGGAAAACTGTTTTTT
.	once	TRBV2	TRBJ1-4	CASRRGWGDEKLFF	TGTGCCAGCAGAAGGGGTTGGGGTGATGAAAAACTGTTTTTT
TRBD1	.	TRBV19	TRBJ2-7	CASSPGRGRIAEYEQYF	TGTGCCAGTAGTCCGGGCAGGGGGCGGATAGCGGAATACGAGCAGTACTTC
.	.	TRBV19	TRBJ1-2	CASSRWQNPFYGYTF	TGTGCCAGTAGCCGTTGGCAGAATCCATTCTATGGCTACACCTTC
.	once	TRBV6-1	TRBJ2-1	CASSEAPAAAYNEQFF	TGTGCCAGCAGTGAAGCCCCAGCGGCCGCCTACAATGAGCAGTTCTTC
.	.	TRBV5-4	TRBJ1-5	CASSLGIDNQPQHF	TGTGCCAGCAGCTTGGGCATAGACAATCAGCCCCAGCATTTT
TRBD1	few	TRBV29-1	TRBJ2-3	CSVERPGQGATDTQYF	TGCAGCGTCGAGAGGCCGGGACAGGGAGCAACAGATACGCAGTATTTT
.	.	TRBV9	TRBJ2-7	CASSVASSGTYEQYF	TGTGCCAGCAGCGTAGCTAGTAGCGGCACCTACGAGCAGTACTTC
TRBD2	.	TRBV4-2	TRBJ2-1	CASSQVKAGANEQFF	TGTGCCAGCAGCCAAGTAAAGGCGGGAGCGAATGAGCAGTTCTTC
.	.	TRBV7-9	TRBJ2-2	CGQGRELFF	TGTGGACAAGGCAGGGAGCTGTTTTTT
.	.	TRBV18	TRBJ2-7	CASSPRPGSPLEQYF	TGTGCCAGCTCACCACGGCCGGGAAGTCCCCTCGAGCAGTACTTC
.	.	TRBV5-4	TRBJ2-5	CASSPRDYQETQYF	TGTGCCAGCAGCCCCCGGGACTACCAAGAGACCCAGTACTTC
.	few	TRBV5-5	TRBJ1-4	CASGGHNEKLFF	TGTGCCTCCGGGGGGCATAATGAAAAACTGTTTTTT
.	.	TRBV7-9	TRBJ2-1	CASSPPFRSVSYNEQFF	TGTGCCAGCAGCCCCCCTTTTAGGAGCGTCTCCTACAATGAGCAGTTCTTC
.	few	TRBV7-2	TRBJ2-7	CASSFSSYEQYF	TGTGCCAGCAGCTTTAGTTCCTACGAGCAGTACTTC
TRBD1	.	TRBV14	TRBJ1-2	CASSPLGTGGTSGYTF	TGTGCCAGCAGCCCCTTAGGGACAGGGGGTACGTCGGGCTACACCTTC
TRBD1	.	TRBV28	TRBJ1-1	CASSPPTGVVTEAFF	TGTGCCAGCAGTCCCCCCACAGGGGTGGTCACTGAAGCTTTCTTT
TRBD1	.	TRBV29-1	TRBJ1-3	CSVLTGAGNTIYF	TGCAGCGTTTTGACAGGGGCTGGAAACACCATATATTTT